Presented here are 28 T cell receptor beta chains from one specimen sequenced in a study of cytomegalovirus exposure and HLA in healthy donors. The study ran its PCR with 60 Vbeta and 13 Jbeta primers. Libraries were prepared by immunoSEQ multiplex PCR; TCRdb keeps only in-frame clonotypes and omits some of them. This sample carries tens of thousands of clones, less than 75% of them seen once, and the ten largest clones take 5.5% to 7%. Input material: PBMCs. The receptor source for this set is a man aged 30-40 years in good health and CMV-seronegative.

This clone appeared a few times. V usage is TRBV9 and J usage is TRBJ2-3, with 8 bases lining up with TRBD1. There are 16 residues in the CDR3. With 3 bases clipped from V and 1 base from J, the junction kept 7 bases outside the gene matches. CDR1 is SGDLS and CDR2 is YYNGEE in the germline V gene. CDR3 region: CASSGSGGIRTDTQYF. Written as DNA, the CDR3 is TGTGCCAGCAGCGGATCAGGGGGCATCCGCACAGATACGCAGTATTTT.

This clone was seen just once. The CDR3 loop is CASSGQGSGELFF. CDR3 DNA sequence: TGTGCCAGCAGTGGACAGGGCAGCGGGGAGCTGTTTTTT. The V call is TRBV6-1, the J call TRBJ2-2, with 7 bases lining up with TRBD1. The CDR3 sequence is 13 residues long. The V gene's germline CDR1 is MNHNS and CDR2 SASEGT. J was trimmed by 7 bases and V by 4 bases; bases with no gene match: 3.

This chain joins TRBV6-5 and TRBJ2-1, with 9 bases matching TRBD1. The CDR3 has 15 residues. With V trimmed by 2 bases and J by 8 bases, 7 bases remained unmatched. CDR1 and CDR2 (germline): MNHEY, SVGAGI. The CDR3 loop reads CASSYRQGEIHEQFF. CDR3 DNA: TGTGCCAGCAGTTACCGACAGGGGGAAATCCATGAGCAGTTCTTC.

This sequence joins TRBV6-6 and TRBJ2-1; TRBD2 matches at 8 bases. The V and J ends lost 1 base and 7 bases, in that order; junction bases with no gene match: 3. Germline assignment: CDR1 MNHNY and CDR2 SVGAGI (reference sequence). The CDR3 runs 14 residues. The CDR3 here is CASSYFGGGNEQFF. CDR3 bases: TGTGCCAGCAGTTACTTCGGGGGGGGGAATGAGCAGTTCTTC.

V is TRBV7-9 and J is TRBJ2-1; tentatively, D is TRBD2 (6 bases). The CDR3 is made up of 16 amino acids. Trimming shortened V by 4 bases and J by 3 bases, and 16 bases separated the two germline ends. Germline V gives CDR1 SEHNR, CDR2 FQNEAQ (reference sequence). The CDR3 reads CASSSWGGTLYNEQFF. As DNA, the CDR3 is TGTGCCAGCAGCTCATGGGGCGGGACCCTCTACAATGAGCAGTTCTTC.

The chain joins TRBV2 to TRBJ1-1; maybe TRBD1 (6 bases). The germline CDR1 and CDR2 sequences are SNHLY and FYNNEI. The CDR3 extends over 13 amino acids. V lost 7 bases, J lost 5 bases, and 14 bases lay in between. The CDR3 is CASTQGSRTEAFF. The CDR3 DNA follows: TGTGCCAGCACCCAGGGGTCAAGGACTGAAGCTTTCTTT.

The CDR3 DNA is TGTGCCACCAACAGGGGGGTCAGAGACACTGAAGCTTTCTTT. It codes for CATNRGVRDTEAFF. This chain connects TRBV6-6 to TRBJ1-1; TRBD1 aligns across 8 bases. The CDR3 is 14 amino acids. Trimming removed 10 bases from V and 3 bases from J; junction bases left unmatched: 10. CDR1 and CDR2 from the germline V gene are MNHNY and SVGAGI (reference sequence).

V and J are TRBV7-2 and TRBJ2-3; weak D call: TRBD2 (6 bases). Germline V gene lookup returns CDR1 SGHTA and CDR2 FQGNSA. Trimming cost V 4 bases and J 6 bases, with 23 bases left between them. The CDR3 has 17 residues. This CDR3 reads CASSSTGGGRVFDTQYF. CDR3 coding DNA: TGTGCCAGCAGCTCTACCGGAGGAGGGAGAGTATTTGATACGCAGTATTTT.

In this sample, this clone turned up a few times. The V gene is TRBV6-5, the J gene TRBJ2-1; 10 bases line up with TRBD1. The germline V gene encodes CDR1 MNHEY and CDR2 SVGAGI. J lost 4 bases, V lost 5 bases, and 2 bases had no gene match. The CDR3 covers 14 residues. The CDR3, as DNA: TGTGCCAGCAGTCCGGGACAGGGGTACAATGAGCAGTTCTTC. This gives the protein CASSPGQGYNEQFF.

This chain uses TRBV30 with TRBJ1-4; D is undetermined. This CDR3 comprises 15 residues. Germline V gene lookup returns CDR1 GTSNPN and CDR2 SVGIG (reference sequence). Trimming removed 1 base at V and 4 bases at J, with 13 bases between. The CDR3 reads CAWSADGRGNEKLFF. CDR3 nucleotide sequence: TGTGCCTGGAGTGCTGACGGGAGAGGTAATGAAAAACTGTTTTTT.

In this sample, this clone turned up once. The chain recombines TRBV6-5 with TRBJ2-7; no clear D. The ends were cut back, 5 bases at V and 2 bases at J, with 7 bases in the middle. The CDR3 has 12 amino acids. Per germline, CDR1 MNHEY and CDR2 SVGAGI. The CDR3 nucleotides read TGTGCCAGCAGTGGCGGTACCTACGAGCAGTACTTC. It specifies CASSGGTYEQYF.

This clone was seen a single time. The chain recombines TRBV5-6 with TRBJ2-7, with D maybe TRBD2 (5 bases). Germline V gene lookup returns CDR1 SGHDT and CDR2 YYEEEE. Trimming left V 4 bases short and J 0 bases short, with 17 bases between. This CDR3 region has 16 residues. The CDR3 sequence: CASSPSHGVSSYEQYF. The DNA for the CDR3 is TGTGCCAGCAGCCCTAGCCACGGAGTAAGCTCCTACGAGCAGTACTTC.

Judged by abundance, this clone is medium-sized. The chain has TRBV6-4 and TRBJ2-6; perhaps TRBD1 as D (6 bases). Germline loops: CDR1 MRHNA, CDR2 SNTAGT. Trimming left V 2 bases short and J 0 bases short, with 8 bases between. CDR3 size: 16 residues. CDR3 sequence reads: CASSDVGGSGANVLTF. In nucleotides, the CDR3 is TGTGCCAGCAGTGACGTAGGGGGCTCTGGGGCCAACGTCCTGACTTTC.

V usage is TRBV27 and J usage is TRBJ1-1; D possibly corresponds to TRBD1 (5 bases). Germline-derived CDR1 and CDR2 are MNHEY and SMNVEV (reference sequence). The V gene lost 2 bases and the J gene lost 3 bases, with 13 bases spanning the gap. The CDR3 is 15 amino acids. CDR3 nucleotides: TGTGCCAGCAGTTTAGCGGGGGTTTTAGACACTGAAGCTTTCTTT. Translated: CASSLAGVLDTEAFF.

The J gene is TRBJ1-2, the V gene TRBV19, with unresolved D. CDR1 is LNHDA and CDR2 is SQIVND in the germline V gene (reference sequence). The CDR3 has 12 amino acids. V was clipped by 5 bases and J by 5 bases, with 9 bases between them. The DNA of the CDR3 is TGTGCCAGTAGTGCCAGGATTTATGGCTACACCTTC. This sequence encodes CASSARIYGYTF.

The CDR3 here is CASSKERIKGPQHF. The CDR3 DNA reads TGTGCCAGTTCTAAGGAGAGGATCAAAGGGCCCCAGCATTTT. The V and J genes are TRBV6-5 and TRBJ1-5; D is unclear. This CDR3 contains 14 residues. The germline CDR1 and CDR2 sequences are MNHEY and SVGAGI. The V gene lost 9 bases and the J gene lost 9 bases, with 21 bases spanning the gap.

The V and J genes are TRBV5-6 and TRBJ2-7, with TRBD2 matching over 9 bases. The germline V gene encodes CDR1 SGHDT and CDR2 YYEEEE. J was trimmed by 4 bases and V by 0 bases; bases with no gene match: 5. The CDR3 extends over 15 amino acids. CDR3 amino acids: CASSLETSGKYEQYF. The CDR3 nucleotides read TGTGCCAGCAGCTTGGAGACTAGCGGAAAGTACGAGCAGTACTTC.

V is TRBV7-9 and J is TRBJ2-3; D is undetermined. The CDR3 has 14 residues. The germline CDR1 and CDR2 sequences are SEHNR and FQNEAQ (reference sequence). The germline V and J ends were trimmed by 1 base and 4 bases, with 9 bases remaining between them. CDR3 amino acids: CASSLGPSPDTQYF. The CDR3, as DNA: TGTGCCAGCAGCTTAGGGCCCAGTCCAGATACGCAGTATTTT.

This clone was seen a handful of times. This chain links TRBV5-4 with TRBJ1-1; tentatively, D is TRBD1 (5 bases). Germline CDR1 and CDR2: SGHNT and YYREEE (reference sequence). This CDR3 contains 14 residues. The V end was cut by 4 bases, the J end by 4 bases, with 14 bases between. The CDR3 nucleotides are TGTGCCAGCAGCCCCTACCTGGGGCCCACTGAAGCTTTCTTT. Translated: CASSPYLGPTEAFF.

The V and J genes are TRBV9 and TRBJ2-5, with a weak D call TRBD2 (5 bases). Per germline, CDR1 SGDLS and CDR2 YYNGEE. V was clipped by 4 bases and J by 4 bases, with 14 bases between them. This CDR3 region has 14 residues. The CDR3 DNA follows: TGTGCCAGCAGCCGTACCCTACTAGGAGAGACCCAGTACTTC. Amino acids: CASSRTLLGETQYF.

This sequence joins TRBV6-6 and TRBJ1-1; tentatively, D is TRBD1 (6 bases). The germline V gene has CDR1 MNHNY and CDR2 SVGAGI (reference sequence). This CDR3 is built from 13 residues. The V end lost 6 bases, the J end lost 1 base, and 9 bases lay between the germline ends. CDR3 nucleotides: TGTGCCAGCAGACAACAGGGGAACACTGAAGCTTTCTTT. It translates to CASRQQGNTEAFF.

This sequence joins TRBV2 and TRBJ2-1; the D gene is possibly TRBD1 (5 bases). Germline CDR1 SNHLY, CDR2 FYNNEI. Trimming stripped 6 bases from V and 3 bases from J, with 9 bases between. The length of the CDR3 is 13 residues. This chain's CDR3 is CASRPRDYNEQFF. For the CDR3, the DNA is TGTGCCAGCAGACCCAGGGACTACAATGAGCAGTTCTTC. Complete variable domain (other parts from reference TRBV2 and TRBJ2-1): EPEVTQTPSHQVTQMGQEVILRCVPISNHLYFYWYRQILGQKVEFLVSFYNNEISEKSEIFDDQFSVERPDGSNFTLKIRSTKLEDSAMYFCASRPRDYNEQFFGPGTRLTVL.

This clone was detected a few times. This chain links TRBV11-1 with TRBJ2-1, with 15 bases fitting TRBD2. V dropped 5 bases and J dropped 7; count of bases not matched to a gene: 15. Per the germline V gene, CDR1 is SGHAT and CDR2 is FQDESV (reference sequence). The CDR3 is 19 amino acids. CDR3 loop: CASSAEPGLAGGLVNEQFF. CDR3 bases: TGTGCCAGCAGCGCAGAGCCGGGACTAGCGGGAGGTCTGGTGAATGAGCAGTTCTTC.

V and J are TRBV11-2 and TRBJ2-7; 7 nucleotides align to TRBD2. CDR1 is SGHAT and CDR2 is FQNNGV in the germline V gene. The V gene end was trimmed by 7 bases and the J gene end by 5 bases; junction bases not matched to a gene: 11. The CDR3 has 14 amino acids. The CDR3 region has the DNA TGTGCCAGCAAGGCGGGAGATGTCCCCCACGAGCAGTACTTC. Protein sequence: CASKAGDVPHEQYF.

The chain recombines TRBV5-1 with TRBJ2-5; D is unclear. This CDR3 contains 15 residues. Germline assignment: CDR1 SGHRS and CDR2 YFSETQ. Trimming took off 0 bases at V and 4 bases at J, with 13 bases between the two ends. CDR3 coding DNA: TGCGCCAGCAGCTTGGGGCTGACACAGAGAGAGACCCAGTACTTC. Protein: CASSLGLTQRETQYF.

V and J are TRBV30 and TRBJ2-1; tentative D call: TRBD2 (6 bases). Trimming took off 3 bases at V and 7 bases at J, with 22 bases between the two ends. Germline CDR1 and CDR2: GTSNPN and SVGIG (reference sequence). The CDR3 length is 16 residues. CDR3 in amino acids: CAWSNLWGEKRNEQFF. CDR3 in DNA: TGTGCCTGGAGCAACCTTTGGGGGGAGAAGAGGAATGAGCAGTTCTTC.

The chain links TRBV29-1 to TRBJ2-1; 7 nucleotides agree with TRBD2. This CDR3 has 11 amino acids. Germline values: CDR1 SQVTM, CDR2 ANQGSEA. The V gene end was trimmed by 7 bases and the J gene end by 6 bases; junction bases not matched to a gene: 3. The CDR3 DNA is TGCAGCGACCGACTAGCCAATGAGCAGTTCTTC. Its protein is CSDRLANEQFF.

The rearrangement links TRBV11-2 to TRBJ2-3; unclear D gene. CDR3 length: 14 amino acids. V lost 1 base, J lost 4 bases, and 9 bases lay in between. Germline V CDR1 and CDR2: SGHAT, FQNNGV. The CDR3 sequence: CASSLVQNPDTQYF. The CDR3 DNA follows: TGTGCCAGCAGCTTAGTACAAAACCCAGATACGCAGTATTTT.